This T cell receptor (beta chain) is from a study of shared clonotypes between healthy human individuals. V gave up 7 bases and J gave up 3 bases; unmatched junction bases: 14. The germline CDR1 and CDR2 sequences are SQVTM and ANQGSEA. The CDR3 sequence is 15 residues long. Here immunoSEQ multiplex PCR was the method, and the copy in TCRdb shows in-frame clones only, minus some. The data contain over a million clones, approximately 96% of them seen just once; the ten biggest clones take up over 1%. The sequenced sample was naive CD4+ T cells sorted from blood. The subset here: CD45RA+ positively selected. The chain employs TRBV29-1 and TRBJ2-7; 8 positions agree with TRBD1. This receptor was identified in a man in his thirties or forties in good health. CDR3 region: CSAIPTGGRVYEQYF. The DNA of the CDR3 is TGCAGCGCTATTCCCACAGGGGGAAGGGTCTACGAGCAGTACTTC.